One and the same sample provided the 32 T cell receptor beta chains below, sequenced in a study of shared clonotypes between healthy human individuals (dated by TCRdb to 2020 to 2021). Libraries were prepared through the immunoSEQ multiplex PCR assay. TCRdb stores this immuneACCESS table with in-frame sequences only. Part of the clones is absent; in the studies checked, under half of the shortfall reflects unresolved V genes, and no reason is known for the rest. This sample comprises roughly 1,000,000 clones, about 80% of them detected only once. 0.5% to 0.65% of the sample rests with the top ten. Sequencing was carried out using memory CD4+ T cells from PBMCs. Read against the paper, the sample's cell subset or site label means: CD45RA-negative fraction. These receptors came from a man aged 18 to 29 in good health. Some clones in this sample may be carry-over from other donors' samples.

The gene calls are TRBV28 and TRBJ1-5; D is perhaps TRBD1 (6 bases). Trimming pared 5 bases from V and 2 bases from J, leaving 13 bases between. Germline V gene sequence: CDR1 MDHEN, CDR2 SYDVKM. The CDR3 sequence is 15 residues long. The CDR3 protein is CASSPGQRGNQPQHF. As DNA, the CDR3 is TGTGCCAGCAGTCCCGGACAGCGAGGCAATCAGCCCCAGCATTTT.

The chain combines TRBV9 with TRBJ1-3; D is unclear. The length of the CDR3 is 14 residues. V was pared by 2 bases and J by 1 base, with 7 bases between. Per germline, CDR1 SGDLS and CDR2 YYNGEE. The CDR3 protein is CASSVTGSGNTIYF. CDR3 DNA: TGTGCCAGCAGCGTTACGGGTTCTGGAAACACCATATATTTT.

V is TRBV5-6 and J is TRBJ1-4, with 7 bases aligning to TRBD1. This CDR3 region has 15 residues. J lost 5 bases, V lost 4 bases, and 8 bases had no gene match. Germline CDR1 is SGHDT and CDR2 is YYEEEE. Here the CDR3 DNA reads TGTGCCAGCAGCCGGGCCACAGGGGCAAATGAAAAACTGTTTTTT. This codes for CASSRATGANEKLFF.

This clone appeared many times. This rearrangement joins TRBV27 to TRBJ2-7, with D maybe TRBD1 (6 bases). CDR3 length equals 15 residues. Germline V gene lookup returns CDR1 MNHEY and CDR2 SMNVEV (reference sequence). Trimming removed 5 bases at V and 1 base at J, with 15 bases between. The DNA for the CDR3 is TGTGCCAGCAGTCTCCGGACAGACGTTTCCTACGAGCAGTACTTC. Its protein product is CASSLRTDVSYEQYF.

The V and J genes are TRBV9 and TRBJ1-2; 8 nucleotides match TRBD1. The CDR3 runs to 13 residues. Germline lookup yields CDR1 SGDLS and CDR2 YYNGEE. V was clipped by 4 bases and J by 8 bases; unmatched bases: 7. DNA for the CDR3: TGTGCCAGCAGCCTCGGACAGGGAGTGGGCTACACCTTC. This translates into CASSLGQGVGYTF.

This clone was observed many times. The sample carries other DNA sequences with the same CDR3. The chain employs TRBV5-1 and TRBJ2-3; TRBD2 is a possible D gene (6 bases). The CDR3 is 14 residues long. Germline CDR1 reads SGHRS; CDR2 reads YFSETQ. Trimming stripped 4 bases from V and 4 bases from J, with 13 bases between. CDR3 nucleotides: TGCGCCAGCAGCCAGGCGGGAAGGGCAGATACGCAGTATTTT. The encoded protein is CASSQAGRADTQYF. Drawing the rest from reference TRBV5-1 and TRBJ2-3, the complete variable domain is KAGVTQTPRYLIKTRGQQVTLSCSPISGHRSVSWYQQTPGQGLQFLFEYFSETQRNKGNFPGRFSGRQFSNSRSEMNVSTLELGDSALYLCASSQAGRADTQYFGPGTRLTVL.

The chain joins TRBV11-2 to TRBJ2-5; TRBD1 aligns across 8 bases. The CDR3 consists of 16 residues. Germline-derived CDR1 and CDR2 are SGHAT and FQNNGV. V was clipped by 2 bases and J by 2 bases; unmatched bases: 7. The CDR3 region is CASSLRGTGIQETQYF. The CDR3 DNA reads as TGTGCCAGCAGCTTACGCGGGACAGGTATACAAGAGACCCAGTACTTC.

There are a few counts of this clone. This sequence joins TRBV5-1 and TRBJ2-5; D is possibly TRBD1 (6 bases). This CDR3 is built from 15 residues. Trimming removed 7 bases at V and 5 bases at J, with 21 bases between. Germline V gene lookup returns CDR1 SGHRS and CDR2 YFSETQ. The CDR3 loop is CASHLEAGVIETQYF. The CDR3, as DNA: TGCGCCAGCCATTTGGAGGCAGGGGTAATCGAGACCCAGTACTTC.

The chain carries TRBV30 and TRBJ1-2, with D perhaps TRBD1 (6 bases). The CDR3 is made up of 14 amino acids. The germline V gene encodes CDR1 GTSNPN and CDR2 SVGIG (reference sequence). Trimming stripped 2 bases from V and 8 bases from J, with 18 bases between. In DNA, the CDR3 is TGTGCCTGGAGTATTCAGGGGCTAACGGGCGGCTACACCTTC. Amino acids: CAWSIQGLTGGYTF.

Here the CDR3 reads CASSVQGIGLNTEAFF. CDR3 nucleotides: TGTGCCAGCTCCGTACAGGGGATTGGTTTGAACACTGAAGCTTTCTTT. The rearrangement links TRBV18 to TRBJ1-1; 7 bases align to TRBD1. Trimming at V came to 6 bases and at J to 0 bases, leaving 10 bases not matched to a gene. The germline CDR1 and CDR2 sequences are KGHSH and LQKENI. This CDR3 has 16 residues.

In the case of this clone: The conserved phenylalanine or tryptophan normally closing the CDR3 is absent here, so this likely arose from a read error. The CDR3 protein is CASSSSGGNTEAFL. The CDR3, as DNA: TGTGCCAGCAGTAGCTCAGGGGGGAACACTGAGGCTTTCTTG. V gene TRBV28 combines with J gene TRBJ1-1; 7 nucleotides agree with TRBD1. This CDR3 contains 14 residues. CDR1 is MDHEN, CDR2 SYDVKM, per germline.

The rearrangement joins TRBV29-1 to TRBJ1-2; a weak D match, TRBD1 (5 bases). Trimming shortened V by 4 bases and J by 3 bases, and 9 bases separated the two germline ends. CDR3 length: 12 amino acids. Germline loops: CDR1 SQVTM, CDR2 ANQGSEA. CDR3 loop: CSVAGTDYGYTF. CDR3 nucleotide sequence: TGCAGCGTTGCCGGGACCGACTATGGCTACACCTTC.

The chain has TRBV7-2 and TRBJ2-2, with 7 bases identical to TRBD2. The CDR3 loop spans 15 amino acids. CDR1 and CDR2 from the germline V gene are SGHTA and FQGNSA. Trimming took 5 bases from V and 4 from J; bases not matched to a gene: 7. The CDR3 DNA follows: TGTGCCAGCAGCGAATCGGGAGGCCCCACCGGGGAGCTGTTTTTT. Translation gives CASSESGGPTGELFF.

This chain uses TRBV30 with TRBJ2-1, with 7 bases fitting TRBD2. J lost 5 bases, V lost 8 bases, and 9 bases had no gene match. Germline lookup yields CDR1 GTSNPN and CDR2 SVGIG (reference sequence). This CDR3 is 13 amino acids long. CDR3 nucleotide sequence: TGTGCCCGGGAGGTGGTCGGCAACAATGAGCAGTTCTTC. Translating gives CAREVVGNNEQFF.

The CDR3 sequence is CASTPTGTGHGTQYF. The CDR3 coding sequence is TGTGCCAGCACTCCTACGGGGACTGGCCACGGGACCCAGTACTTC. The chain uses TRBV27 and TRBJ2-5, with D possibly being TRBD2 (6 bases). This CDR3 region has 15 residues. Germline CDR1 and CDR2: MNHEY and SMNVEV (reference sequence). V lost 7 bases and J lost 7, with 22 bases in between.

The V call is TRBV28, the J call TRBJ2-3; a possible D gene is TRBD2 (5 bases). The germline V gene has CDR1 MDHEN and CDR2 SYDVKM. V was cut by 7 bases and J by 8 bases, with 19 bases left in between. The CDR3 totals 14 residues. CDR3 protein: CASTLRLFTGTQYF. CDR3 DNA sequence: TGTGCCAGCACCTTGCGACTATTCACGGGTACGCAGTATTTT.

The chain uses TRBV7-9 and TRBJ1-1, with D unclear. There are 13 residues in the CDR3. Trimming left V 6 bases short and J 5 bases short, with 13 bases between. Germline V gene sequence: CDR1 SEHNR, CDR2 FQNEAQ (reference sequence). The CDR3, as DNA: TGTGCCAGCAGTCTAGACACCCCAACTGAAGCTTTCTTT. Protein sequence: CASSLDTPTEAFF.

This chain joins TRBV18 and TRBJ1-2; D is unclear. The V end was cut by 1 base, the J end by 8 bases, with 14 bases between. Per the germline V gene, CDR1 is KGHSH and CDR2 is LQKENI. The CDR3 runs 14 residues. CDR3 sequence: CASSPRLGEEGYTF. In DNA form, the CDR3 reads TGTGCCAGCTCACCACGTCTCGGCGAAGAGGGCTACACCTTC.

This chain joins TRBV5-1 and TRBJ2-5, with TRBD2 identical over 14 bases. Trimming at V came to 6 bases and at J to 5 bases, leaving 6 bases not matched to a gene. Germline-derived CDR1 and CDR2 are SGHRS and YFSETQ. This CDR3 contains 15 residues. The CDR3 region is CASTPGLAGEETQYF. CDR3 coding DNA: TGCGCCAGCACCCCGGGACTAGCGGGAGAGGAGACCCAGTACTTC.

This clone was counted many times. The chain combines TRBV5-1 with TRBJ2-5; D gene ambiguous. V was clipped by 6 bases and J by 7 bases, with 10 bases between them. The CDR3 loop spans 11 amino acids. In germline, CDR1 is SGHRS, CDR2 YFSETQ. The CDR3 DNA reads as TGCGCCAGCACGGGCCTACGGACCCAGTACTTC. It codes for CASTGLRTQYF.

This clone was picked up a small number of times. The rearrangement joins TRBV29-1 to TRBJ2-3; 7 bases map to TRBD1. The CDR3 contains 13 residues. Unmatched junction bases numbered 4, after V lost 5 bases and J lost 2 bases. CDR1 SQVTM and CDR2 ANQGSEA come from the germline V gene. This chain's CDR3 is CSVKGQYTDTQYF. The CDR3 DNA reads TGCAGCGTTAAGGGACAGTACACAGATACGCAGTATTTT.

In the case of this clone: Other DNA variants within this sample encode the same CDR3. The gene calls are TRBV6-5 and TRBJ1-5; the D is unclear. The V end was cut by 2 bases, the J end by 7 bases, with 9 bases between. This CDR3 is built from 13 residues. Germline assignment: CDR1 MNHEY and CDR2 SVGAGI. CDR3 nucleotide sequence: TGTGCCAGCAGTTACGGGGAGGACCAGCCCCAGCATTTT. Amino acids: CASSYGEDQPQHF.

CDR3 DNA sequence: TGTGCCAGCAGTTATAATAGGGCAACTGAAGCTTTCTTT. Its protein is CASSYNRATEAFF. This chain uses TRBV6-5 with TRBJ1-1; D unresolved. Per the germline V gene, CDR1 is MNHEY and CDR2 is SVGAGI. Trimming shortened V by 3 bases and J by 5 bases, and 10 bases separated the two germline ends. The CDR3 is 13 amino acids.

The rearrangement links TRBV2 to TRBJ1-2; D gene ambiguous. Germline V lookup: CDR1 SNHLY, CDR2 FYNNEI. The CDR3 is 12 amino acids. Trimming left V 5 bases short and J 7 bases short, with 11 bases between. The CDR3 is CASSPPGGGYTF. CDR3 coding DNA: TGTGCCAGCAGTCCCCCAGGCGGTGGCTACACCTTC.

The chain carries TRBV19 and TRBJ1-1, with a possible D match to TRBD1 (6 bases). CDR1 is LNHDA and CDR2 is SQIVND in the germline V gene (reference sequence). The CDR3 runs 12 residues. V was cut by 10 bases and J by 1 base, with 10 bases left in between. CDR3 DNA sequence: TGTGCCACTTTGGACAGGAACACTGAAGCTTTCTTT. Translation: CATLDRNTEAFF.

This clone was seen many times. This chain joins TRBV6-5 and TRBJ1-2; D perhaps matches TRBD1 (5 bases). Between the trimmed V and J ends, which lost 6 bases and 6 bases, there was a span of 17 bases. The CDR3 is 14 amino acids. In germline, CDR1 is MNHEY, CDR2 SVGAGI. The CDR3 sequence: CASRPSDPGNGYTF. In nucleotides, the CDR3 is TGTGCCAGCAGGCCCTCAGACCCAGGGAATGGCTACACCTTC.

This rearrangement joins TRBV11-3 to TRBJ2-3, with a weak D call TRBD2 (7 bases). The germline gives CDR1 SGHNT, CDR2 YENEEA. Trimming pared 4 bases from V and 11 bases from J, leaving 22 bases between. The CDR3 contains 15 residues. The CDR3 DNA is TGTGCCAGCAGCTCCGGGGGGCGGGGCGGCGGAGAGCAGTATTTT. As protein: CASSSGGRGGGEQYF.

This chain links TRBV27 with TRBJ2-3; TRBD2 matches 16 bases. The CDR3 spans 21 residues. Trimming at V came to 2 bases and at J to 4 bases, leaving 15 bases not matched to a gene. Germline V gene data show CDR1 as MNHEY and CDR2 as SMNVEV (reference sequence). CDR3 DNA: TGTGCCAGCAGTTTAATGTGGGGACTAGCGGGAGGGTTGAACACGGCAGATACGCAGTATTTT. Translated, it gives CASSLMWGLAGGLNTADTQYF.

The chain uses TRBV28 and TRBJ2-7; no definite D call. V was cut by 8 bases and J by 2 bases, with 7 bases left in between. The germline V gene encodes CDR1 MDHEN and CDR2 SYDVKM. This CDR3 contains 11 residues. This chain's CDR3 is CASGRTYEQYF. The CDR3, as DNA: TGTGCCAGCGGTCGGACCTACGAGCAGTACTTC.

This clone has a single count. The chain is built from TRBV25-1 and TRBJ1-1; TRBD1 agrees at 7 bases. This CDR3 spans 14 amino acids. V gave up 7 bases and J gave up 4 bases; unmatched junction bases: 9. The germline CDR1 and CDR2 sequences are MGHDK and SYGVNS. CDR3 residues: CASIRGGGGTEAFF. The CDR3 coding sequence is TGTGCCAGCATTAGAGGGGGCGGTGGCACTGAAGCTTTCTTT.

The chain couples TRBV19 to TRBJ1-5, with 7 bases aligning to TRBD1. V lost 10 bases to trimming and J lost 5 bases; unmatched junction nucleotides: 5. The CDR3 covers 12 residues. Germline V gene lookup returns CDR1 LNHDA and CDR2 SQIVND (reference sequence). CDR3 sequence: CATRDSDQPQHF. The CDR3 region has the DNA TGTGCCACCCGGGACAGTGATCAGCCCCAGCATTTT.

CDR3 bases: TGTGCCAGCAGCCAAGTAACCCAAGAGACCCAGTACTTC. Translating gives CASSQVTQETQYF. The chain is built from TRBV7-3 and TRBJ2-5; D is unresolved. V gave up 5 bases and J gave up 1 base, with 8 bases separating them. The germline gives CDR1 SGHTA, CDR2 FQGTGA. The CDR3 totals 13 residues. Full variable domain (missing parts from reference TRBV7-3 and TRBJ2-5): GAGVSQTPSNKVTEKGKYVELRCDPISGHTALYWYRQSLGQGPEFLIYFQGTGAADDSGLPNDRFFAVRPEGSVSTLKIQRTERGDSAVYLCASSQVTQETQYFGPGTRLLVL.